Listed below are T cell receptor beta chains from one sample, sequenced in a study of blood T cell repertoires in COVID-19. Profiled with immunoSEQ multiplex PCR; TCRdb holds only in-frame clones, not every one. The table includes around 71,000 clones, roughly 76% detected once. The material sequenced was peripheral blood. These receptors all stem from a woman of 80 years or more with active or convalescent COVID-19. The CDR3 runs from the conserved cysteine through the conserved F or W. Fields, in order: V gene, J gene, CDR3 protein.

V gene: TRBV6-5; J gene: TRBJ2-5; CDR3 protein: CASSYGERPQETQYF
V gene: TRBV10-2; J gene: TRBJ2-5; CDR3 protein: CASSDRAQTQYF
V gene: TRBV6-5; J gene: TRBJ2-7; CDR3 protein: CASEPSGRYSYEQYF
V gene: TRBV30; J gene: TRBJ2-6; CDR3 protein: CAWKYSTSGANVLTF
V gene: TRBV7-2; J gene: TRBJ2-3; CDR3 protein: CASSVHMAADTQYF
V gene: TRBV18; J gene: TRBJ1-2; CDR3 protein: CASSPDEEALGYTF
V gene: TRBV5-6; J gene: TRBJ2-2; CDR3 protein: CASSFGAEYTGELFF
V gene: TRBV19; J gene: TRBJ2-7; CDR3 protein: CASSGNWGGDYEQYF
V gene: TRBV5-4; J gene: TRBJ2-5; CDR3 protein: CASSSGIWETQYF
V gene: TRBV9; J gene: TRBJ2-5; CDR3 protein: CASSLAGPQETQYF
V gene: TRBV7-9; J gene: TRBJ2-7; CDR3 protein: CASSRDHEQYF
V gene: TRBV7-2; J gene: TRBJ1-2; CDR3 protein: CASSLGGTIYGYTF
V gene: TRBV14; J gene: TRBJ1-1; CDR3 protein: CASSHSESSDRWNTEAFF
V gene: TRBV2; J gene: TRBJ2-5; CDR3 protein: CASSPHTSGQETQYF
V gene: TRBV3-1/TRBV3-2; J gene: TRBJ2-2; CDR3 protein: CASSQEGRRETGELFF
V gene: TRBV18; J gene: TRBJ1-4; CDR3 protein: CASSPGQAEKLFF
V gene: TRBV13; J gene: TRBJ1-1; CDR3 protein: CASSATGGYNLRAFF
V gene: TRBV7-9; J gene: TRBJ2-2; CDR3 protein: CASSSQGGELFF
V gene: TRBV5-1; J gene: TRBJ1-4; CDR3 protein: CASSFGQAGEKLFF
V gene: TRBV28; J gene: TRBJ1-4; CDR3 protein: CASSPPPGGREKLFF
V gene: TRBV25-1; J gene: TRBJ1-2; CDR3 protein: CASRPPGGSEYGYTF
V gene: TRBV25-1; J gene: TRBJ2-1; CDR3 protein: CASSEGPYNEQFF
V gene: TRBV18; J gene: TRBJ2-1; CDR3 protein: CASSPLEKEREDNEQFF
V gene: TRBV5-1; J gene: TRBJ1-6; CDR3 protein: CASSFGTADNSPLHF
V gene: TRBV6-5; J gene: TRBJ2-1; CDR3 protein: CASSYGSSGGGEQFF
V gene: TRBV15; J gene: TRBJ2-7; CDR3 protein: CATSRESGSLDEQYF
V gene: TRBV7-9; J gene: TRBJ2-6; CDR3 protein: CASSLAPGLASGANVLTF
V gene: TRBV7-9; J gene: TRBJ2-5; CDR3 protein: CASSPGQQETQYF
V gene: TRBV4-1; J gene: TRBJ1-1; CDR3 protein: CASSKGDRVNTEAFF
V gene: TRBV25-1; J gene: TRBJ2-4; CDR3 protein: CASRSSRENIQYF
V gene: TRBV28; J gene: TRBJ1-5; CDR3 protein: CASSSGQFNQPQHF
V gene: TRBV6-2/TRBV6-3; J gene: TRBJ2-5; CDR3 protein: CASSNPLAGGETQYF
V gene: TRBV6-6; J gene: TRBJ1-2; CDR3 protein: CASRAGTGGLEGYTF
V gene: TRBV5-1; J gene: TRBJ1-2; CDR3 protein: CASSLQGATGYTF
V gene: TRBV28; J gene: TRBJ1-5; CDR3 protein: CASSLTFTGEDQPQHF
V gene: TRBV19; J gene: TRBJ2-1; CDR3 protein: CASTRLGAVRGGHNEQFF
V gene: TRBV7-9; J gene: TRBJ1-4; CDR3 protein: CASRPDTNAEKLFF
V gene: TRBV27; J gene: TRBJ1-3; CDR3 protein: CASSLSRGLGNTIYF
V gene: TRBV7-2; J gene: TRBJ2-3; CDR3 protein: CASSAHLAGGVDTQYF